The 32 T cell receptor delta chains below all came from one sample that was sequenced in a study of γδ T cells in repeated Plasmodium falciparum infection. TCRdb reprocessed the multiplex PCR reads through CATT. This table holds about 93,000 delta-chain clones, 0.98% found once. Vgamma9/Vdelta2+ and Vdelta2-negative gammadelta T cells were flow-sorted from PBMC for bulk sequencing. Material for sequencing was gamma-delta T cells from blood. The source is a pool of human donors (malaria-infected and uninfected, not separated).

As concerns this clone: A far larger clone is off by one base, so a read error is likely. The same CDR3 arises from other DNA sequences in this sample as well. The chain is built from TRDV1 and TRDJ1, with a tentative D call TRDD2 (5 bases). The J gene, not given by TCRdb, was assigned here from a germline match of the nucleotide sequence. V was cut by 1 base and J by 5 bases, with 26 bases left in between. The CDR3 is made up of 19 amino acids. From germline, CDR1 is TSWWSYY and CDR2 QGS. DNA of the CDR3: TGTGCTCTTGGGGAACCAAACTCTCACACTTCTTCCCCCACTGATAAACTCATCTTT. Translated: CALGEPNSHTSSPTDKLIF.

On this clone itself: A single base is all that separates this from a far larger clone, so a read error is likely. The same CDR3 is also encoded by other DNA sequences in this sample. The chain links TRAV38-2/DV8 to TRDJ1, with TRDD3 as a possible D gene (9 bases). The J gene, not given by TCRdb, was assigned here from a germline match of the nucleotide sequence. Looked up from germline, CDR1 is TSESDYY and CDR2 is QEAYKQQN. The CDR3 has 23 residues. V was trimmed by 2 bases and J by 2 bases, leaving 37 bases between them. CDR3 amino acids: CAYRSKISFLDPTGGHGTDKLIF. Here the CDR3 DNA reads TGTGCTTATAGGAGTAAGATTTCCTTCCTAGACCCAACTGGGGGACACGGGACCGATAAACTCATCTTT.

This clone turned up a few times. The protein held in TCRdb is that of a much larger clone and does not match this DNA's translation at residue 9, likely because of a read error; the protein shown is translated from the DNA. The J gene is TRDJ1, the V gene TRDV2, with 12 bases matching TRDD3. Germline trimming cut 3 bases from V and 0 bases from J; bases unmatched to any gene: 19. CDR1 is GEAIGNYY, CDR2 EKD, per germline. This CDR3 region has 21 residues. The CDR3 reads CACDASLRHWGIPQYTDKLIF. CDR3 in DNA: TGTGCCTGTGACGCCTCCCTCAGGCACTGGGGGATACCACAGTACACCGATAAACTCATCTTT.

Notes on this clone: With a far larger clone one base away, a read error is the likely cause. This CDR3 is also generated by other DNA sequences in the sample. The V gene is TRDV1, the J gene TRDJ1; a possible D gene is TRDD3 (6 bases). Germline V gene sequence: CDR1 TSWWSYY, CDR2 QGS. The V gene lost 2 bases and the J gene lost 0 bases, with 25 bases spanning the gap. There are 20 residues in the CDR3. The CDR3, as DNA: TGTGCTCTTGGGGAAGATCCAAAGTCTGTCGGGGATTCGTACACCGATAAACTCATCTTT. Amino acid sequence: CALGEDPKSVGDSYTDKLIF.

This clone was seen a few times. Translating this DNA gives a protein that differs at residue 12 from the TCRdb one, which belongs to a much larger clone; a read error is likely, and the protein shown is this translation. This chain links TRDV2 with TRDJ1; 8 bases match TRDD3. Because TCRdb records no J gene, it was assigned here through a match of the DNA to germline. The CDR3 runs 18 residues. Germline V gives CDR1 GEAIGNYY, CDR2 EKD. V lost 0 bases and J lost 1; bases outside the gene matches: 12. The DNA for the CDR3 is TGTGCCTGTGACACCGTTTCCCGACTGGGGGGGAGCACCGATAAACTCATCTTT. Residues: CACDTVSRLGGSTDKLIF.

In this sample, this clone turned up a few times. This DNA translates differently at residue 4 from the TCRdb protein, which is that of a much larger clone; a read error is likely, and the protein shown is the DNA's own translation. J is TRDJ1 and V is TRDV2; 9 bases are shared with TRDD3. TCRdb leaves out the J gene; it was filled in here by matching the DNA to germline. Per the germline V gene, CDR1 is GEAIGNYY and CDR2 is EKD. With 6 bases clipped from V and 0 bases from J, the junction kept 40 bases outside the gene matches. This CDR3 is built from 26 residues. The chain's CDR3 is CACNYRPSPFLGDRGVPKLYTDKLIF. DNA of the CDR3: TGTGCCTGTAACTACAGGCCTTCTCCATTCCTGGGGGATCGGGGGGTGCCGAAGTTGTACACCGATAAACTCATCTTT.

Points on this clone: The protein recorded in TCRdb matches a much larger clone and deviates from this DNA's translation at residue 11, suggesting a read error; the protein here is obtained by translating the DNA. V usage is TRDV1 and J usage is TRDJ1, with D maybe TRDD3 (6 bases). No J segment appears in TCRdb, so it was assigned here by matching the sequence to germline. V was cut by 3 bases and J by 0 bases, with 32 bases left in between. CDR1 is TSWWSYY, CDR2 QGS, per germline. The CDR3 has 22 amino acids. CDR3 sequence: CALGDGRVSGSSGEPYTDKLIF. The CDR3 region has the DNA TGTGCTCTTGGGGATGGTAGAGTCTCGGGGTCCTCGGGGGAACCTTACACCGATAAACTCATCTTT.

At least ten counts were recorded for this clone. A far more abundant clone sits one base away, making this likely a read error. No J gene was named, though the V gene is TRDV2; the D call of TRDD3 is as the table states it, not checked on the DNA. The CDR3 consists of 18 residues. The germline gives CDR1 GEAIGNYY, CDR2 EKD. Written as DNA, the CDR3 is TGTGCCTGTGACACAATCTCCCGGGGGACTTCGTACACCGATAAACTCATCTTC. This gives the protein CACDTISRGTSYTDKLIF.

This clone was observed a handful of times. The protein given by TCRdb reflects a much larger clone and differs at residue 4 from this DNA's translation, likely from a read error; the protein shown is the DNA's translation. The chain uses TRDV2 and TRDJ1; 9 nucleotides match TRDD3. TCRdb gives no J gene; it was assigned here by matching the DNA to germline. CDR1 is GEAIGNYY, CDR2 EKD, per germline. V shed 5 bases and J 1 base; nucleotides not matched to a gene: 10. This CDR3 has 16 residues. Here the CDR3 DNA reads TGTGCCTGTGCTACTGGGGATACGCAGTGCACCGATAAACTCATCTTT. Protein product: CACATGDTQCTDKLIF.

Details on this clone: A far larger clone is just one base off, so this is likely a read error. At the DNA level, this CDR3 is encoded by other sequences in the same sample as well. V and J are TRDV1 and TRDJ1, with 7 nucleotides matching TRDD2. Here the J gene was assigned by germline matching of the DNA, as TCRdb has none. Germline lookup yields CDR1 TSWWSYY and CDR2 QGS. There are 24 residues in the CDR3. Losses at the gene ends were 3 bases for V and 0 bases for J; bases not matched to a gene: 31. The CDR3 sequence: CALGDLPPRFLRSGGCRYTDKLIF. Written as DNA, the CDR3 is TGTGCTCTTGGGGACCTACCGCCGAGGTTCCTACGTTCCGGGGGCTGCCGGTACACCGATAAACTCATCTTT.

In its sample, this clone was seen a few times. TCRdb attributes to this sequence the protein of a much larger clone, which differs from the DNA translation at residue 13; a read error is likely, and the protein displayed is translated from the DNA. The rearrangement links TRDV2 to TRDJ3; tentatively, D is TRDD3 (5 bases). TCRdb does not report a J gene; here it was assigned by matching the DNA to germline references. Germline assignment: CDR1 GEAIGNYY and CDR2 EKD. The CDR3 has 18 amino acids. CDR3 region: CACDSILVSSWDARQMFF. The CDR3 nucleotides are TGTGCCTGTGATTCGATACTGGTTAGCTCCTGGGACGCCCGACAGATGTTTTTC.

This clone was detected only a few times. A far larger clone is one nucleotide away, so this likely arose from a read error. Other DNA sequences in the same sample also yield this CDR3. The V gene call is TRDV1, and the J gene call is absent; the table names TRDD3, a call not compared with the DNA. Per the germline V gene, CDR1 is TSWWSYY and CDR2 is QGS. This CDR3 spans 18 amino acids. The CDR3 bases are TGTGCTCTTGGGGAACCCCTCCTACTGGGGGAAATAACCGATAAACTAATCTTT. This encodes CALGEPLLLGEITDKLIF.

A remark on this clone: It differs at one base from a far larger clone, so likely a read error. The same CDR3 is also encoded by other DNA sequences in this sample. The chain links TRDV1 to TRDJ1, with a tentative D call TRDD3 (5 bases). No J gene is reported in TCRdb; it was inferred here by comparing the DNA with germline. CDR1 and CDR2 (germline): TSWWSYY, QGS. The CDR3 length is 19 residues. Here the CDR3 reads CALGEGRQATKGESDKLIF. As DNA, the CDR3 is TGTGCTCTTGGGGAAGGACGACAAGCGACGAAAGGGGAGTCCGACAAACTCATCTTT.

As for this clone: The protein held in TCRdb is that of a much larger clone and does not match this DNA's translation at residue 17, likely because of a read error; the protein shown is translated from the DNA. The chain links TRDV1 to TRDJ1; 8 bases are shared with TRDD3. Here the J gene was assigned by germline matching of the DNA, as TCRdb has none. Germline CDR1 is TSWWSYY and CDR2 is QGS. This CDR3 has 20 residues. CDR3: CALGEGDTYGIRPYTDELIF. In DNA form, the CDR3 reads TGTGCTCTTGGGGAAGGAGATACCTACGGGATACGACCGTACACCGATGAACTCATCTTT.

A few counts support this clone. A far larger clone is one nucleotide away, so this likely arose from a read error. The same CDR3 is also encoded by other DNA sequences in this sample. V usage is TRDV1 and J usage is TRDJ1, with 8 bases aligning to TRDD3. CDR3 length equals 22 residues. From germline, CDR1 is TSWWSYY and CDR2 QGS. CDR3 nucleotides: TGTGCTCTTGGGGAGCCCAATACAGCTCGGATACTGGGGGTCCTCCTGCCCGATAAACTCATCTTC. Protein sequence: CALGEPNTARILGVLLPDKLIF.

As to this clone: The TCRdb protein comes from a much larger clone and disagrees with this DNA's translation at residue 9, likely due to a read error; the protein given here is derived from the DNA. This chain uses TRDV2 with TRDJ1; perhaps TRDD3 as D (6 bases). The CDR3 covers 14 residues. Trimming removed 3 bases at V and 5 bases at J, with 15 bases between. Germline assignment: CDR1 GEAIGNYY and CDR2 EKD. The CDR3 coding sequence is TGTGCCTGTGACCCTATACTGGGTGAGGATAAACTCATCTTT. Its translation: CACDPILGEDKLIF.

For this clone: TCRdb attributes to this sequence the protein of a much larger clone, which differs from the DNA translation at residue 3; a read error is likely, and the protein displayed is translated from the DNA. The genes are TRDV1 and TRDJ1; a possible D gene is TRDD3 (5 bases). The CDR3 has 16 residues. Germline assignment: CDR1 TSWWSYY and CDR2 QGS. The CDR3 spells CAFGEEIPSYTDKLIF. Written as DNA, the CDR3 is TGTGCTTTTGGGGAGGAGATACCCTCGTACACCGATAAACTCATCTTT.

This clone appeared a few times. It is likely a read error: a sequence one base away is far more abundant. The same CDR3 is also encoded by other DNA sequences in this sample. This chain's CDR3 is CACDTSDPGGYADKLIF. In DNA form, the CDR3 reads TGTGCCTGTGATACCTCCGATCCTGGGGGATACGCCGATAAACTCATCTTT. V and J are TRDV2 and TRDJ1; 12 bases line up with TRDD3. Because TCRdb records no J gene, it was assigned here through a match of the DNA to germline. Germline CDR1 is GEAIGNYY and CDR2 is EKD. Losses at the gene ends were 4 bases for V and 3 bases for J; bases not matched to a gene: 11. The CDR3 extends over 17 amino acids.

In regard to this clone: TCRdb assigns this DNA the protein of a much larger clone, which departs from its translation at residues 4 and 15; this likely reflects a read error, and the protein shown comes from translating the DNA. V and J are TRDV1 and TRDJ1; possibly TRDD3 for D (6 bases). This CDR3 is built from 18 residues. CDR1 is TSWWSYY and CDR2 is QGS in the germline V gene. The CDR3 loop reads CALRKATVGASGTDILIF. In DNA form, the CDR3 reads TGTGCTCTTAGGAAAGCTACCGTGGGGGCCTCGGGGACCGATATACTCATCTTT.

This clone has a handful of counts. One base separates it from a far larger clone, so it is likely a read error. Other DNA sequences in the sample encode the same CDR3. This chain uses TRDV2 with TRDJ1; TRDD3 aligns across 9 bases. The J gene is absent in TCRdb and was assigned here via DNA matching to germline. This CDR3 spans 18 amino acids. Per the germline V gene, CDR1 is GEAIGNYY and CDR2 is EKD. Here the CDR3 DNA reads TGCGCCTGTGTATCCCTTCCGATTACTGGGGGAGACACCGATAAACTCATCTTT. As protein: CACVSLPITGGDTDKLIF.

This clone appeared a few times. This may be a read error: a much more frequent sequence differs by one nucleotide. The same CDR3 is also encoded by other DNA sequences in this sample. This rearrangement joins TRDV1 to TRDJ1; unclear D gene. The CDR3 contains 13 residues. Germline CDR1 reads TSWWSYY; CDR2 reads QGS. V was shortened by 6 bases and J by 4 bases, with 12 bases between the two germline ends. The CDR3: CALGYPAFDKLIF. The CDR3, as DNA: TGTGCTCTTGGATACCCAGCGTTCGATAAACTCATCTTT.

The sample holds a few counts of this clone. TCRdb's entry gives the protein of a much larger clone, which mismatches this DNA's translation at residue 14, likely from a read error; the protein reported here is translated from the DNA. This rearrangement joins TRDV1 to TRDJ1; TRDD3 aligns across 10 bases. Because TCRdb records no J gene, it was assigned here through a match of the DNA to germline. The CDR3 sequence is 19 residues long. Germline lookup yields CDR1 TSWWSYY and CDR2 QGS. After removal of 3 bases from V and 5 bases from J, the junction contained 18 bases not matched to a gene. CDR3 DNA sequence: TGTGCTCTTGGGGATCCCGAATCTCCTTACTGGGGGATGTTGGATAAACTCATCTTT. Translating it yields CALGDPESPYWGMLDKLIF.

The sample holds a few counts of this clone. This sequence is one base from a far larger clone and is likely a read error. Other nucleotide sequences from this sample produce the same CDR3. The chain joins TRDV2 to TRDJ1, with 11 positions matching TRDD3. The length of the CDR3 is 20 residues. Germline V lookup: CDR1 GEAIGNYY, CDR2 EKD. The DNA for the CDR3 is TGTGCCTGTGACAAGGTCTCGGTACTGGGGGATAGCCCGTACACCGATAAGCTCATCTTT. Translating it yields CACDKVSVLGDSPYTDKLIF.

A remark on this clone: This DNA translates differently at residue 5 from the TCRdb protein, which is that of a much larger clone; a read error is likely, and the protein shown is the DNA's own translation. The chain joins TRDV2 to TRDJ1; 11 bases match TRDD3. Germline V gene lookup returns CDR1 GEAIGNYY and CDR2 EKD. Trimming took 6 bases from V and 2 from J; bases not matched to a gene: 28. The CDR3 length is 22 residues. CDR3 in DNA: TGTGCCTGTTGGTATCCTACGTCTTCTAGGTCTACTGGGGGATATTTTACCGATAAACTCATCTTT. It translates to CACWYPTSSRSTGGYFTDKLIF.

Remarks on this clone: One base separates it from a far larger clone, so it is likely a read error. In the same sample, other DNA sequences code for this CDR3. V and J are TRDV2 and TRDJ2; D remains ambiguous. Because TCRdb records no J gene, it was assigned here through a match of the DNA to germline. V was trimmed by 2 bases and J by 7 bases, leaving 22 bases between them. Germline values: CDR1 GEAIGNYY, CDR2 EKD. The CDR3 is 17 amino acids. The CDR3 coding sequence is TGTGCCTGTGACAAGGTGGGAGACCCAAGTAGGAAAGCACAACTCTTCTTT. It yields the protein CACDKVGDPSRKAQLFF.

This clone was recorded at least ten times. The protein held in TCRdb is that of a much larger clone and does not match this DNA's translation at residue 11, likely because of a read error; the protein shown is translated from the DNA. This chain uses TRDV3 with TRDJ1, with 13 bases aligning to TRDD3. The CDR3 sequence is 14 residues long. Germline loops: CDR1 TVYSNPD, CDR2 GDNSRS (reference sequence). The CDR3 DNA follows: TGTGCCTTTAGCATTACTGGGGGATACGATAGACTCATCTTT. Translation gives CAFSITGGYDRLIF.

Comments on this clone: The TCRdb protein, from a much larger clone, departs from this DNA's translation at residue 5, likely by read error; the protein shown derives from the DNA. V and J are TRDV2 and TRDJ1; a weak D match, TRDD3 (6 bases). No J segment appears in TCRdb, so it was assigned here by matching the sequence to germline. This CDR3 has 18 residues. Trimming took off 3 bases at V and 0 bases at J, with 22 bases between the two ends. Germline loops: CDR1 GEAIGNYY, CDR2 EKD. CDR3 residues: CACDAVVGIMSYTDKLIF. The CDR3 DNA reads as TGTGCCTGTGACGCCGTGGTGGGGATCATGAGTTACACCGATAAACTCATCTTT.

This clone was recorded a few times. The TCRdb record carries a much larger clone's protein, which differs from this DNA's translation at residue 8; a read error is the likely cause, and the protein listed here is the DNA translation. The rearrangement links TRDV1 to TRDJ1; 7 bases fit TRDD3. In the absence of a J gene in TCRdb, the DNA was matched to germline to assign it here. V gave up 4 bases and J gave up 0 bases; unmatched junction bases: 14. From germline, CDR1 is TSWWSYY and CDR2 QGS. This CDR3 has 18 residues. The CDR3 DNA follows: TGTGCTCTTGGGGGAACGGACGAGGGATACCTCTACACCGATAAACTCATCTTT. Translation: CALGGTDEGYLYTDKLIF.

Concerning this clone itself: The protein held in TCRdb is that of a much larger clone and does not match this DNA's translation at residue 7, likely because of a read error; the protein shown is translated from the DNA. The rearrangement joins TRDV1 to TRDJ1; a weak D match, TRDD3 (5 bases). CDR3 length: 21 residues. The V gene's germline CDR1 is TSWWSYY and CDR2 QGS. V was clipped by 0 bases and J by 4 bases, with 30 bases between them. The CDR3 sequence: CALGELRCPALGCSPDDKLIF. CDR3 coding DNA: TGTGCTCTTGGGGAACTGAGGTGTCCCGCGTTGGGGTGTTCCCCGGACGATAAACTCATCTTT.

In its sample, this clone was seen a few times. This likely traces to a read error, being one base from a far larger clone. In the same sample, other DNA sequences code for this CDR3. The rearrangement links TRDV2 to TRDJ1; TRDD3 aligns across 10 bases. Here the J gene was assigned by germline matching of the DNA, as TCRdb has none. CDR1 is GEAIGNYY, CDR2 EKD, per germline. J was trimmed by 0 bases and V by 0 bases; bases with no gene match: 12. The CDR3 runs to 19 residues. CDR3 in amino acids: CACDTLGHTGGWYTDKLIF. DNA for the CDR3: TGTGCCTGTGACACCCTGGGCCATACTGGGGGATGGTACACCGATAAACTCATCTTT.

This clone was detected many times. The protein that TCRdb holds for this DNA derives from a much larger clone and differs from the translated DNA at residue 20, which likely indicates a read error; the protein shown here is translated from the DNA. The rearrangement links TRDV1 to TRDJ1; 7 nucleotides line up with TRDD3. CDR1 is TSWWSYY and CDR2 is QGS in the germline V gene. The CDR3 is made up of 21 amino acids. The CDR3 loop reads CALGEISRYWGTERDTDKLTF. CDR3 sequence (DNA): TGTGCTCTTGGGGAAATTTCCCGCTACTGGGGAACAGAGAGGGACACCGATAAACTCACCTTT.

This clone was observed a few times. Translating this DNA gives a protein that differs at residue 4 from the TCRdb one, which belongs to a much larger clone; a read error is likely, and the protein shown is this translation. This sequence joins TRDV2 and TRDJ1, with D possibly matching TRDD2 (5 bases). V lost 6 bases and J 1 base, leaving 20 bases between the germline ends. Germline assignment: CDR1 GEAIGNYY and CDR2 EKD. The CDR3 consists of 16 residues. The CDR3 region is CACYRAYAPSTDKLIF. CDR3 DNA sequence: TGTGCCTGTTACAGGGCCTACGCCCCATCCACCGATAAACTCATCTTT.